The 21 T cell receptor beta chains presented below share a single source sample, sequenced in a study of blood T cell repertoires in COVID-19. Some clones are missing from TCRdb's copy, which holds only in-frame ones; the method was immunoSEQ multiplex PCR. The sample has 150,000 to 200,000 clones, 88% seen once. The sequencing input was PBMCs or T cells enriched from blood (not recorded which). The receptors originated from a woman aged 18 to 35 who had recovered from COVID-19.

The rearrangement uses TRBV19 and TRBJ1-5, with TRBD1 as a possible D gene (5 bases). The CDR3 is 14 residues long. Deletions cut 5 bases from V and 2 bases from J, with 10 bases between. Germline lookup yields CDR1 LNHDA and CDR2 SQIVND (reference sequence). Here the CDR3 DNA reads TGTGCCAGTAGTGTGGAGGGGCGCAATCAGCCCCAGCATTTT. Protein: CASSVEGRNQPQHF.

This sequence joins TRBV28 and TRBJ2-7; tentatively, D is TRBD2 (7 bases). From germline, CDR1 is MDHEN and CDR2 SYDVKM. The CDR3 has 15 amino acids. Between the trimmed V and J ends, which lost 6 bases and 4 bases, there was a span of 19 bases. The CDR3 region has the DNA TGTGCCAGCAGCTTTAGGGGGGGCCTAGAATACGAGCAGTACTTC. Residues: CASSFRGGLEYEQYF.

The chain is built from TRBV6-5 and TRBJ1-1; 7 bases agree with TRBD1. This CDR3 is 14 amino acids long. Unmatched junction bases numbered 7, after V lost 3 bases and J lost 6 bases. Per germline, CDR1 MNHEY and CDR2 SVGAGI. The CDR3 protein is CASSYIGQGAEAFF. DNA of the CDR3: TGTGCCAGCAGTTATATAGGTCAGGGGGCTGAAGCTTTCTTT.

The CDR3 sequence is CASSISRGRHNEQFF. In DNA form, the CDR3 reads TGTGCCAGTAGTATATCCAGGGGCCGTCACAATGAGCAGTTCTTC. J is TRBJ2-1 and V is TRBV19, with D possibly being TRBD1 (6 bases). Germline lookup yields CDR1 LNHDA and CDR2 SQIVND (reference sequence). The CDR3 sequence is 15 residues long. The V and J ends lost 2 bases and 5 bases respectively, with 13 bases between them.

V and J are TRBV19 and TRBJ2-3; the D gene is possibly TRBD2 (6 bases). Germline V gene lookup returns CDR1 LNHDA and CDR2 SQIVND (reference sequence). V lost 5 bases and J lost 2, with 20 bases in between. This CDR3 has 17 residues. CDR3 in DNA: TGTGCCAGTAGTTACACCCGGGAGCGGGTGAACACAGATACGCAGTATTTT. Translating gives CASSYTRERVNTDTQYF. Full variable domain (outside the CDR3, taken from reference TRBV19 and TRBJ2-3): DGGITQSPKYLFRKEGQNVTLSCEQNLNHDAMYWYRQDPGQGLRLIYYSQIVNDFQKGDIAEGYSVSREKKESFPLTVTSAQKNPTAFYLCASSYTRERVNTDTQYFGPGTRLTVL.

The chain uses TRBV9 and TRBJ2-2, with D uncertain. The CDR3 length is 12 residues. Germline lookup yields CDR1 SGDLS and CDR2 YYNGEE. Trimming took 0 bases from V and 7 from J, leaving 4 bases between them. The CDR3 loop reads CASSVGGGELFF. Written as DNA, the CDR3 is TGTGCCAGCAGCGTAGGAGGCGGGGAGCTGTTTTTT.

This clone was found a few times. This sequence joins TRBV29-1 and TRBJ1-4, with D perhaps matching TRBD1 (5 bases). The V gene lost 7 bases and the J gene lost 5 bases, with 23 bases spanning the gap. The CDR3 spans 16 residues. Germline assignment: CDR1 SQVTM and CDR2 ANQGSEA. The CDR3 loop is CSAVGEKGLLNEKLFF. In DNA, the CDR3 is TGCAGCGCTGTGGGTGAGAAGGGACTGCTAAATGAAAAACTGTTTTTT.

The chain carries TRBV2 and TRBJ1-5; D may be TRBD1 (5 bases). The CDR3 totals 13 residues. Per germline, CDR1 SNHLY and CDR2 FYNNEI. Deletions cut 7 bases from V and 2 bases from J, with 9 bases between. The CDR3 nucleotides read TGTGCCAGCAAGGGGTTACGCAATCAGCCCCAGCATTTT. This codes for CASKGLRNQPQHF.

The chain employs TRBV28 and TRBJ2-7; D is ambiguous. Trimming stripped 2 bases from V and 0 bases from J, with 8 bases between. Germline CDR1 and CDR2: MDHEN and SYDVKM. CDR3 size: 14 residues. The DNA of the CDR3 is TGTGCCAGCAGTTTAAGTCCTAGCTCCTACGAGCAGTACTTC. It translates to CASSLSPSSYEQYF.

The chain carries TRBV4-1 and TRBJ2-7, with D perhaps matching TRBD2 (5 bases). The germline V gene has CDR1 MGHRA and CDR2 YSYEKL. The CDR3 has 17 amino acids. Trimming took 4 bases from V and 3 from J, leaving 22 bases between them. The CDR3, as DNA: TGCGCCAGCAGCCTTCTGAGTGGCCCCGGGGTAGGCTACGAGCAGTACTTC. Translation gives CASSLLSGPGVGYEQYF.

This chain connects TRBV6-1 to TRBJ2-1; TRBD2 agrees at 11 bases. Per the germline V gene, CDR1 is MNHNS and CDR2 is SASEGT. V lost 1 base and J lost 8; bases outside the gene matches: 7. CDR3 length: 16 residues. CDR3: CASSEVSGRAKDEQFF. Written as DNA, the CDR3 is TGTGCCAGCAGTGAAGTTAGCGGGAGGGCCAAGGATGAGCAGTTCTTC.

This chain uses TRBV9 with TRBJ2-2, with 14 nucleotides matching TRBD2. CDR3 length: 19 residues. From germline, CDR1 is SGDLS and CDR2 YYNGEE. V lost 0 bases and J lost 7; bases outside the gene matches: 11. The CDR3 spells CASSVGYPGLAGVYGELFF. DNA for the CDR3: TGTGCCAGCAGCGTAGGATATCCGGGACTAGCGGGAGTGTACGGGGAGCTGTTTTTT.

The DNA of the CDR3 is TGTGCCAGCAGTGAGACCGGACAGGACTACGAGCAGTACTTC. The encoded protein is CASSETGQDYEQYF. This rearrangement joins TRBV25-1 to TRBJ2-7; the match to TRBD1 covers 7 bases. Germline CDR1 and CDR2: MGHDK and SYGVNS. J gave up 3 bases and V 3 bases, and 5 bases lay outside the gene matches. This CDR3 spans 14 amino acids.

The chain is built from TRBV7-9 and TRBJ2-1, with no clear D. Trimming pared 5 bases from V and 8 bases from J, leaving 4 bases between. This CDR3 has 10 residues. The germline gives CDR1 SEHNR, CDR2 FQNEAQ (reference sequence). Here the CDR3 DNA reads TGTGCCAGCAGCCCTGATGAGCAGTTCTTC. Translation gives CASSPDEQFF. Variable domain in full (rest from reference TRBV7-9 and TRBJ2-1): DTGVSQNPRHKITKRGQNVTFRCDPISEHNRLYWYRQTLGQGPEFLTYFQNEAQLEKSRLLSDRFSAERPKGSFSTLEIQRTEQGDSAMYLCASSPDEQFFGPGTRLTVL.

This clone came up once. The V gene is TRBV28, the J gene TRBJ2-7; D call uncertain. The length of the CDR3 is 14 residues. V was clipped by 1 base and J by 0 bases, with 7 bases between them. CDR1 and CDR2 from the germline V gene are MDHEN and SYDVKM. Written as DNA, the CDR3 is TGTGCCAGCAGTTTATTCGCAGGCTCCTACGAGCAGTACTTC. Translation gives CASSLFAGSYEQYF.

The V gene is TRBV11-2, the J gene TRBJ2-2, with 9 nucleotides matching TRBD2. The CDR3 consists of 15 residues. J lost 5 bases, V lost 4 bases, and 5 bases had no gene match. CDR1 and CDR2 (germline): SGHAT, FQNNGV. This CDR3 reads CASSSSGTRTGELFF. CDR3 DNA: TGTGCCAGCAGCTCTAGCGGGACTCGGACCGGGGAGCTGTTTTTT.

The V and J genes are TRBV5-1 and TRBJ2-5, with 8 bases that match TRBD2. CDR1 and CDR2 from the germline V gene are SGHRS and YFSETQ. Trimming cost V 0 bases and J 4 bases; bases outside gene matches: 17. The CDR3 totals 19 residues. CDR3 coding DNA: TGCGCCAGCAGCTTGGAATTTGCGGGAGGACCACGGATGGGAGAGACCCAGTACTTC. It specifies CASSLEFAGGPRMGETQYF.

The J gene is TRBJ2-2, the V gene TRBV3-1 (or the pseudogene TRBV3-2), with 7 positions matching TRBD2. This CDR3 has 15 residues. With V trimmed by 1 base and J by 5 bases, 4 bases remained unmatched. CDR1 is LGHDT, CDR2 YNNKEL, per germline (reference sequence). CDR3 loop: CASSQGAGRTGELFF. Written as DNA, the CDR3 is TGTGCCAGCAGCCAAGGAGCGGGACGAACCGGGGAGCTGTTTTTT.

This clone has only one observation. This rearrangement joins TRBV27 to TRBJ2-7, with 8 bases matching TRBD1. The germline CDR1 and CDR2 sequences are MNHEY and SMNVEV (reference sequence). This CDR3 region has 16 residues. V shed 3 bases, J shed 6 bases, and the junction held 13 bases outside the gene matches. The chain's CDR3 is CASSLSRTGSWGEQYF. In DNA form, the CDR3 reads TGTGCCAGCAGTTTGAGCCGGACAGGGAGTTGGGGCGAGCAGTACTTC.

This chain connects TRBV18 to TRBJ2-2; 10 bases match TRBD1. The J segment lost 4 bases and the V segment lost 3 bases, leaving 5 bases of the junction unmatched. CDR3 length: 16 amino acids. Germline CDR1 KGHSH, CDR2 LQKENI. The CDR3 coding sequence is TGTGCCAGCTCACCGCGGGGACAGGGGTCCACCGGGGAGCTGTTTTTT. Translation gives CASSPRGQGSTGELFF.

The chain links TRBV19 to TRBJ2-2; D perhaps matches TRBD2 (6 bases). The CDR3 runs to 15 residues. From germline, CDR1 is LNHDA and CDR2 SQIVND (reference sequence). The V end lost 5 bases, the J end lost 5 bases, and 15 bases lay between the germline ends. The CDR3 loop is CASSGGTPGTGELFF. CDR3 nucleotide sequence: TGTGCCAGTAGTGGCGGGACGCCCGGAACCGGGGAGCTGTTTTTT.